Below, 23 T cell receptor beta chains from the same sample are listed, as sequenced in a study of PD-1 blockade in classical Hodgkin lymphoma. TCRdb keeps only in-frame clones here, not all; method: immunoSEQ multiplex PCR. Of some 27,000 clones in the sample, about four fifths were seen once. Time point indicated: cycle 4 day 1 (C4D1), after five to seven weeks of nivolumab. Every patient had relapsed following autologous stem cell transplantation, and cohorts differed in brentuximab vedotin exposure. Sequencing used peripheral blood mononuclear cells (PBMCs), obtained before the fourth cycle of nivolumab. The source is a human donor with classical Hodgkin lymphoma.

This chain uses TRBV28 with TRBJ1-6; D gene ambiguous. The CDR3 has 13 amino acids. The V gene lost 7 bases and the J gene lost 3 bases, with 7 bases spanning the gap. CDR1 and CDR2 from the germline V gene are MDHEN and SYDVKM. The CDR3 bases are TGTGCCAGCATAGGCATCTATAATTCACCCCTCCACTTT. This gives the protein CASIGIYNSPLHF.

This chain joins TRBV6-5 and TRBJ2-1, with 9 bases fitting TRBD1. This CDR3 is 15 amino acids long. From germline, CDR1 is MNHEY and CDR2 SVGAGI. Trimming cost V 5 bases and J 7 bases; bases outside gene matches: 9. CDR3: CASSRTGARQNEQFF. CDR3 coding DNA: TGTGCCAGCAGTCGGACAGGGGCCCGGCAGAATGAGCAGTTCTTC.

The chain combines TRBV15 with TRBJ2-1; TRBD2 aligns across 7 bases. The V gene's germline CDR1 is LNHNV and CDR2 YYDKDF (reference sequence). V shed 1 base and J 3 bases; nucleotides not matched to a gene: 9. The CDR3 spans 17 residues. This chain's CDR3 is CATSRVSGGSGYNEQFF. DNA of the CDR3: TGTGCCACCAGCAGAGTTTCCGGCGGGAGTGGCTACAATGAGCAGTTCTTC.

The V and J genes are TRBV28 and TRBJ2-1, with a possible D match to TRBD1 (6 bases). The CDR3 is made up of 15 amino acids. The V end was cut by 6 bases, the J end by 1 base, with 13 bases between. Germline CDR1 reads MDHEN; CDR2 reads SYDVKM. CDR3: CASSSQGPSYNEQFF. The CDR3 DNA reads TGTGCCAGCAGCAGCCAGGGGCCATCCTACAATGAGCAGTTCTTC.

V and J are TRBV2 and TRBJ1-3, with TRBD1 matching over 7 bases. The V segment lost 6 bases and the J segment 0 bases; nucleotides outside the gene matches: 11. From germline, CDR1 is SNHLY and CDR2 FYNNEI. This CDR3 comprises 17 residues. Here the CDR3 DNA reads TGTGCCAGCAGCCGGATGGGACAGCCGAGCTCTGGAAACACCATATATTTT. Protein sequence: CASSRMGQPSSGNTIYF. Together with reference TRBV2 and TRBJ1-3, the CDR3 gives the full variable domain: EPEVTQTPSHQVTQMGQEVILRCVPISNHLYFYWYRQILGQKVEFLVSFYNNEISEKSEIFDDQFSVERPDGSNFTLKIRSTKLEDSAMYFCASSRMGQPSSGNTIYFGEGSWLTVV.

The rearrangement joins TRBV13 to TRBJ1-1, with 9 bases fitting TRBD1. CDR3 length: 16 residues. V lost 6 bases and J lost 8; bases outside the gene matches: 16. Germline CDR1 reads PRHDT; CDR2 reads FYEKMQ (reference sequence). This chain's CDR3 is CASRSSTGTGMYEAFF. The CDR3 coding sequence is TGTGCCAGCAGATCATCGACCGGGACAGGGATGTACGAAGCTTTCTTT.

J is TRBJ2-6 and V is TRBV28; no clear D gene. Germline-derived CDR1 and CDR2 are MDHEN and SYDVKM. Deletions cut 4 bases from V and 1 base from J, with 5 bases between. The CDR3 is made up of 14 amino acids. This CDR3 reads CASSSQSGANVLTF. The CDR3 region has the DNA TGTGCCAGCAGTTCCCAGTCTGGGGCCAACGTCCTGACTTTC.

The rearrangement joins TRBV10-3 to TRBJ1-3; D unresolved. Trimming left V 6 bases short and J 4 bases short, with 10 bases between. CDR3 length equals 13 residues. Germline lookup yields CDR1 ENHRY and CDR2 SYGVKD. The CDR3 sequence: CAIRREAGNTIYF. CDR3 nucleotides: TGTGCCATCAGGAGGGAAGCCGGAAACACCATATATTTT.

Within the sample, this clone is medium-sized (0.01 to 0.1%). The chain couples TRBV10-3 to TRBJ2-1; D is undetermined. Trimming shortened V by 2 bases and J by 4 bases, and 12 bases separated the two germline ends. This CDR3 has 15 residues. Germline V gives CDR1 ENHRY, CDR2 SYGVKD. CDR3 residues: CAISENGGVYNEQFF. In DNA form, the CDR3 reads TGTGCCATCAGTGAGAACGGTGGGGTTTACAATGAGCAGTTCTTC.

The chain employs TRBV6-5 and TRBJ2-7, with D unclear. CDR1 is MNHEY, CDR2 SVGAGI, per germline. The CDR3 length is 11 residues. Trimming took 4 bases from V and 5 from J, leaving 6 bases between them. The DNA of the CDR3 is TGTGCCAGCAGTTTTATCCACGAGCAGTACTTC. Translating gives CASSFIHEQYF.

CDR3 in DNA: TGTGCCAGCAGCCCAAGCTACGAGCAGTACTTC. Encoded protein: CASSPSYEQYF. The chain carries TRBV7-9 and TRBJ2-5, with D unresolved. Judging by the DNA end, TRBJ2-7 fits better; the J call may be wrong. This CDR3 is 11 amino acids long. From germline, CDR1 is SEHNR and CDR2 FQNEAQ (reference sequence).

CDR3 nucleotides: TGCGCCAGCAGCTGGCTTGGGCTCGAAACTGAAGCTTTCTTT. Translation: CASSWLGLETEAFF. The J gene is TRBJ1-1, the V gene TRBV5-1; D gene uncertain. V shed 3 bases and J shed 5 bases, with 14 bases lying between them. Per the germline V gene, CDR1 is SGHRS and CDR2 is YFSETQ. The CDR3 is 14 amino acids.

The rearrangement joins TRBV6-1 to TRBJ1-6; unclear D gene. The CDR3 has 14 amino acids. Trimming left V 7 bases short and J 2 bases short, with 9 bases between. The V gene's germline CDR1 is MNHNS and CDR2 SASEGT. The CDR3 protein is CASNPGPYNSPLHF. CDR3 DNA: TGTGCCAGCAACCCGGGCCCCTATAATTCACCCCTCCACTTT.

This clone was recorded only once. V is TRBV6-1 and J is TRBJ2-6; tentative D call: TRBD1 (5 bases). The V end was cut by 3 bases, the J end by 0 bases, with 6 bases between. Germline loops: CDR1 MNHNS, CDR2 SASEGT. The CDR3 contains 15 residues. CDR3 in amino acids: CASSEDTSGANVLTF. The CDR3 coding sequence is TGTGCCAGCAGTGAGGACACCTCTGGGGCCAACGTCCTGACTTTC.

The chain is built from TRBV5-1 and TRBJ1-1, with TRBD1 as a possible D gene (6 bases). The CDR3 is 15 residues long. The V gene lost 6 bases and the J gene lost 1 base, with 16 bases spanning the gap. The V gene's germline CDR1 is SGHRS and CDR2 YFSETQ. In DNA form, the CDR3 reads TGCGCCAGCAAAGGGGGATTCGGTGGGAACACTGAAGCTTTCTTT. Encoded protein: CASKGGFGGNTEAFF.

This clone was seen a single time. This chain joins TRBV5-1 and TRBJ2-3; D remains unclear. Germline lookup yields CDR1 SGHRS and CDR2 YFSETQ. The V end lost 0 bases, the J end lost 2 bases, and 7 bases lay between the germline ends. The CDR3 runs 14 residues. This chain's CDR3 is CASSLEAHTDTQYF. The CDR3 DNA is TGCGCCAGCAGCTTGGAAGCTCACACAGATACGCAGTATTTT.

This clone was seen a handful of times. V is TRBV10-3 and J is TRBJ2-3; D is ambiguous. The CDR3 contains 11 residues. V lost 4 bases and J 6 bases, leaving 5 bases between the germline ends. CDR1 ENHRY and CDR2 SYGVKD come from the germline V gene. CDR3 DNA: TGTGCCATCAGTGTTACGGATACGCAGTATTTT. The encoded protein is CAISVTDTQYF.

The genes are TRBV6-1 and TRBJ2-1; possible D gene TRBD2, 6 bases. This CDR3 is 15 amino acids long. Germline V gene data show CDR1 as MNHNS and CDR2 as SASEGT. The V gene lost 4 bases and the J gene lost 2 bases, with 12 bases spanning the gap. The CDR3 is CASSALAGPYNEQFF. The DNA for the CDR3 is TGTGCCAGCAGTGCCCTGGCGGGGCCCTACAATGAGCAGTTCTTC.

The chain employs TRBV6-6 and TRBJ1-2; D is possibly TRBD1 (5 bases). Between the trimmed V and J ends, which lost 6 bases and 5 bases, there was a span of 19 bases. The germline CDR1 and CDR2 sequences are MNHNY and SVGAGI (reference sequence). The CDR3 is made up of 15 amino acids. The CDR3 DNA follows: TGTGCCAGCAGGTGGGGGGAACGCCCTTTTTATGGCTACACCTTC. Residues: CASRWGERPFYGYTF.

The V and J genes are TRBV28 and TRBJ2-1; 9 bases fit TRBD2. The CDR3 sequence is 14 residues long. Germline trimming cut 8 bases from V and 7 bases from J; bases unmatched to any gene: 9. Per the germline V gene, CDR1 is MDHEN and CDR2 is SYDVKM. The CDR3 DNA reads TGTGCCAGCTCTGAAGCGGGAGGTGGTAATGAGCAGTTCTTC. Encoded protein: CASSEAGGGNEQFF.

The CDR3 here is CASRSGTGFYEQYF. CDR3 sequence (DNA): TGTGCCAGCAGGTCCGGGACAGGGTTCTACGAGCAGTACTTC. The chain carries TRBV7-2 and TRBJ2-7; TRBD1 aligns across 9 bases. This CDR3 spans 14 amino acids. The V segment lost 6 bases and the J segment 3 bases; nucleotides outside the gene matches: 6. The germline V gene encodes CDR1 SGHTA and CDR2 FQGNSA. Together with reference TRBV7-2 and TRBJ2-7, the CDR3 gives the full variable domain: GAGVSQSPSNKVTEKGKDVELRCDPISGHTALYWYRQSLGQGLEFLIYFQGNSAPDKSGLPSDRFSAERTGGSVSTLTIQRTQQEDSAVYLCASRSGTGFYEQYFGPGTRLTVT.

The rearrangement uses TRBV2 and TRBJ1-1; TRBD1 might be the D (6 bases). This CDR3 has 14 residues. The ends were cut back, 2 bases at V and 2 bases at J, with 9 bases in the middle. In germline, CDR1 is SNHLY, CDR2 FYNNEI. CDR3 amino acids: CASSEQGPNTEAFF. Written as DNA, the CDR3 is TGTGCCAGCAGTGAACAGGGGCCAAACACTGAAGCTTTCTTT. Looking up the rest from reference TRBV2 and TRBJ1-1 gives the full variable domain: EPEVTQTPSHQVTQMGQEVILRCVPISNHLYFYWYRQILGQKVEFLVSFYNNEISEKSEIFDDQFSVERPDGSNFTLKIRSTKLEDSAMYFCASSEQGPNTEAFFGQGTRLTVV.

This clone has only a few counts. The chain is built from TRBV18 and TRBJ1-4; a possible D gene is TRBD1 (6 bases). The length of the CDR3 is 15 residues. Germline V gene lookup returns CDR1 KGHSH and CDR2 LQKENI. V shed 0 bases and J shed 8 bases, with 13 bases lying between them. CDR3 amino acids: CASSPPAGVGEKLFF. In DNA, the CDR3 is TGTGCCAGCTCACCACCCGCAGGGGTTGGAGAAAAACTGTTTTTT.